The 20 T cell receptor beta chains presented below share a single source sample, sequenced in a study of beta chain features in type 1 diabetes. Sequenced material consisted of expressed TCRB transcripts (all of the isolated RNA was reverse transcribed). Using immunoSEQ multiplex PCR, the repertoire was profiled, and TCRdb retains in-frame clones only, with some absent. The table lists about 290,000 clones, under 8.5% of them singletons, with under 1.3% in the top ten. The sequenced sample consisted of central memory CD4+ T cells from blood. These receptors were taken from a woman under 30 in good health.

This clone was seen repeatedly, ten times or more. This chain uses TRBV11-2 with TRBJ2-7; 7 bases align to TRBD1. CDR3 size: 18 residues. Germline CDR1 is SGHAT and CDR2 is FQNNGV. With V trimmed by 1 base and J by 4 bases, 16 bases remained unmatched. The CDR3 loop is CASSLGRDRAFPPYEQYV. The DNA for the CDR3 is TGTGCCAGCAGCTTAGGGCGCGACAGGGCGTTCCCCCCTTACGAGCAGTACGTC.

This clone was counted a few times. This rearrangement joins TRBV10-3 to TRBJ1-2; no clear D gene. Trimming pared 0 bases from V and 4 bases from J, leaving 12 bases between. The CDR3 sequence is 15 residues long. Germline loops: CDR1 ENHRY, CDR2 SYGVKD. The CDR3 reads CAISESTSPSYGYTF. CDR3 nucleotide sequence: TGTGCCATCAGTGAGTCGACATCGCCCTCCTATGGCTACACCTTC.

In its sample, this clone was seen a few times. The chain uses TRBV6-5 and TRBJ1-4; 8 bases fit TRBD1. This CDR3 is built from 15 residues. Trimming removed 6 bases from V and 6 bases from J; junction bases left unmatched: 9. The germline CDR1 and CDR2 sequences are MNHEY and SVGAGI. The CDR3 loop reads CASRSQGAGDEKLFF. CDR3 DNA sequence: TGTGCCAGCAGGTCCCAGGGGGCGGGAGATGAAAAACTGTTTTTT.

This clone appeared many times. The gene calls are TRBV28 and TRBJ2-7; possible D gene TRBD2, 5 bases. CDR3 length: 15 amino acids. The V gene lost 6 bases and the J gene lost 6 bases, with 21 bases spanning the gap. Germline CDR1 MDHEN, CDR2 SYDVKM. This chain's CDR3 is CASRTRTALVGEQYV. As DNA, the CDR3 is TGTGCCAGCAGAACTAGGACCGCCTTAGTTGGCGAGCAGTACGTC.

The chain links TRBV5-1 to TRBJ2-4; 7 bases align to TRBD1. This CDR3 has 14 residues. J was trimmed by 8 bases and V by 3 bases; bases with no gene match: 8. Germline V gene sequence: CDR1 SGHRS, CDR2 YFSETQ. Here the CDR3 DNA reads TGCGCCAGCAGCTCCGACAGGGATGGGGACATTCAGTACTTC. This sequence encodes CASSSDRDGDIQYF.

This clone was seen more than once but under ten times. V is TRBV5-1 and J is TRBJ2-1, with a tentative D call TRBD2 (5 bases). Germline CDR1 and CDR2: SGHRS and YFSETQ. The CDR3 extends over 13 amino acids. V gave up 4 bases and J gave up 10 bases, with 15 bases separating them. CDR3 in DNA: TGCGCCAGCAGCCGGGAACCAACGAGGGAGCAGTTCTTC. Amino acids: CASSREPTREQFF.

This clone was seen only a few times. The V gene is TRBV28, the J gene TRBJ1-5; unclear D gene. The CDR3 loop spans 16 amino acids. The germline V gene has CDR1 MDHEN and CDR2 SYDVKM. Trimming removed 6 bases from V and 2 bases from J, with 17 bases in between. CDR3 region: CASSTLKGGGNQPQHF. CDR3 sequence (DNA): TGTGCCAGCAGCACACTGAAAGGTGGAGGCAATCAGCCCCAGCATTTT.

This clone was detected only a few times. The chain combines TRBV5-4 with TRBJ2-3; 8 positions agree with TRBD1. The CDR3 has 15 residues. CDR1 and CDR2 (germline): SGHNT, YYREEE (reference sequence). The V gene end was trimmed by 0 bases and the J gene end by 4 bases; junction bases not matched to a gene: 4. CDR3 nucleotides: TGTGCCAGCAGCTTGGCCCAGGGGGCGGCAGATACGCAGTATTTT. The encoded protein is CASSLAQGAADTQYF.

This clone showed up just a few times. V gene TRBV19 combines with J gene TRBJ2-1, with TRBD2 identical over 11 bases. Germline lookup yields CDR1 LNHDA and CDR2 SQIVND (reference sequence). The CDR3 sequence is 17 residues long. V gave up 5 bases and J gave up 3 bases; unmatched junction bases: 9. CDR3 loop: CASSARLAGSNYNEQFF. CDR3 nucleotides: TGTGCCAGTAGTGCAAGACTAGCGGGGAGCAACTACAATGAGCAGTTCTTC.

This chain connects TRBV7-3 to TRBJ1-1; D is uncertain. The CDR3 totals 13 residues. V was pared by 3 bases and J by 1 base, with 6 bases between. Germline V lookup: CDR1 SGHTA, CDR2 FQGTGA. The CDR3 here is CASSFERNTEAFF. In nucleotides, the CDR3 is TGTGCCAGCAGCTTTGAGAGGAACACTGAAGCTTTCTTT.

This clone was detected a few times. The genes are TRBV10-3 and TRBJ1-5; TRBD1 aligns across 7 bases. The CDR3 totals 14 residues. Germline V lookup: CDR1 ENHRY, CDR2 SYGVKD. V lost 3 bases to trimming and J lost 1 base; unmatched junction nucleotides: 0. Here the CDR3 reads CAISDRGSNQPQHF. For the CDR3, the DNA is TGTGCCATCAGTGACAGGGGGAGCAATCAGCCCCAGCATTTT.

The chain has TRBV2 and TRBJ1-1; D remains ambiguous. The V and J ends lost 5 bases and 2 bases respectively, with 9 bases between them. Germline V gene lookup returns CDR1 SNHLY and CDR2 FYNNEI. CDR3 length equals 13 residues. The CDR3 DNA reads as TGTGCCAGCAGTCTGTCAGGAAACACTGAAGCTTTCTTT. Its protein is CASSLSGNTEAFF. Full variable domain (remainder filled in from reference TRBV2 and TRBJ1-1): EPEVTQTPSHQVTQMGQEVILRCVPISNHLYFYWYRQILGQKVEFLVSFYNNEISEKSEIFDDQFSVERPDGSNFTLKIRSTKLEDSAMYFCASSLSGNTEAFFGQGTRLTVV.

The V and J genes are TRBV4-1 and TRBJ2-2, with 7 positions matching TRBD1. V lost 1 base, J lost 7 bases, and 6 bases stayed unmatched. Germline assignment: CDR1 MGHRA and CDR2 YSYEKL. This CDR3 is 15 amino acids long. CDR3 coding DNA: TGCGCCAGCAGCCAAGGTGACAGGGTCGACGGGGAGCTGTTTTTT. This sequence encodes CASSQGDRVDGELFF.

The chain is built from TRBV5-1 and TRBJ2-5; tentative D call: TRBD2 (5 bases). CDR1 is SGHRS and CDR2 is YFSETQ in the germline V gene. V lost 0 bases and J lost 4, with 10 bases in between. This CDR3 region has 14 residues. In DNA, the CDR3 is TGCGCCAGCAGCTTGGTGGCGGGTCCAGAGACCCAGTACTTC. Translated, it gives CASSLVAGPETQYF.

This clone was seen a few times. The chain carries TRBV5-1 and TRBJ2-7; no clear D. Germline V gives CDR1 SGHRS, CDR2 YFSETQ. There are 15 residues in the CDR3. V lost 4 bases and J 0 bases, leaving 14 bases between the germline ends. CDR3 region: CASSPDSSRSYEQYV. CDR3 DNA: TGCGCCAGCAGCCCCGACTCCAGCCGCTCCTACGAGCAGTACGTC.

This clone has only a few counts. CDR3 sequence: CASSQGIPGVGGRQFF. CDR3 sequence (DNA): TGCGCCAGCAGCCAAGGGATTCCGGGAGTGGGTGGTCGGCAGTTCTTC. This chain joins TRBV4-3 and TRBJ2-1, with a tentative D call TRBD2 (6 bases). The CDR3 length is 16 residues. CDR1 is LGHNA and CDR2 is YSLEER in the germline V gene. With 1 base removed from V and 12 bases from J, the gap between germline ends came to 22 bases.

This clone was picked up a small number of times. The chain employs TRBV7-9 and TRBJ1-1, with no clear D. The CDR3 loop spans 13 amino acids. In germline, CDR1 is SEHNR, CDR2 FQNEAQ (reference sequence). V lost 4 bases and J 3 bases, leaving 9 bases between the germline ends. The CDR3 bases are TGTGCCAGCAGCTCCTCCCCGGACACTGAAGCTTTCTTT. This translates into CASSSSPDTEAFF.

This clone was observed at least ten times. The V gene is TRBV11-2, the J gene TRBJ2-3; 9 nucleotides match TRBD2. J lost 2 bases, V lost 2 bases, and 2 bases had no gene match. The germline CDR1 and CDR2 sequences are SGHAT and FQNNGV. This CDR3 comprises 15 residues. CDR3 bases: TGTGCCAGCAGCTTACTAGCGGGGTTCACAGATACGCAGTATTTT. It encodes CASSLLAGFTDTQYF.

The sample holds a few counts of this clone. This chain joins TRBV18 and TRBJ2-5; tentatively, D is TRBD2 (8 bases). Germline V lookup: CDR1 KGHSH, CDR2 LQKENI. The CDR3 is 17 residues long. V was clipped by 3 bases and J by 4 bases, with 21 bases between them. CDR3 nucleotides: TGTGCCAGCTCACCGCGGACAGGAGGGACTAGTGGAGAGACCCAGTACTTC. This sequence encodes CASSPRTGGTSGETQYF.

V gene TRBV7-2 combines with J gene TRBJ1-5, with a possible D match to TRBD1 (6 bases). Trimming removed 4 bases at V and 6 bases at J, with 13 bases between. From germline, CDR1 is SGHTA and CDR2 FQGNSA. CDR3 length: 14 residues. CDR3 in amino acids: CASSSRGGAQPQHF. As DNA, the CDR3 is TGTGCCAGCAGCTCCCGTGGGGGCGCTCAGCCCCAGCATTTT. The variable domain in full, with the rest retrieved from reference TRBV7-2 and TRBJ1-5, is GAGVSQSPSNKVTEKGKDVELRCDPISGHTALYWYRQSLGQGLEFLIYFQGNSAPDKSGLPSDRFSAERTGGSVSTLTIQRTQQEDSAVYLCASSSRGGAQPQHFGDGTRLSIL.